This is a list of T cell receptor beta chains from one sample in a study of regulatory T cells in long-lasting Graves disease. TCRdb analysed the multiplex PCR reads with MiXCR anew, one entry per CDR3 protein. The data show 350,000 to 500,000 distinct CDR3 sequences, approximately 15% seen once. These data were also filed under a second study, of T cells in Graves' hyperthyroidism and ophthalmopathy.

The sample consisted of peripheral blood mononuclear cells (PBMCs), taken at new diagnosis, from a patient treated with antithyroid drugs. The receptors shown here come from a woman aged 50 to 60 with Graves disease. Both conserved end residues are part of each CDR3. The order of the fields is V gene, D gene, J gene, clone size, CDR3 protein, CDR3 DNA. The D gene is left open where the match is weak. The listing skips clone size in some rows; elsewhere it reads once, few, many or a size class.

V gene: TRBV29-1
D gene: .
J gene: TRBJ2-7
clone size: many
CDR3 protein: CSVEDWTAPNEQYF
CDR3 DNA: TGCAGCGTTGAAGACTGGACAGCTCCTAACGAGCAGTACTTC

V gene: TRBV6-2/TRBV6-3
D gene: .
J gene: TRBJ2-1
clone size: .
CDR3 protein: CASSETPRVYEQFF
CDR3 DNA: TGTGCCAGCAGTGAGACGCCCAGGGTTTACGAGCAGTTCTTC

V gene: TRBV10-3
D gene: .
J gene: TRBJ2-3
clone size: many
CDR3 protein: CAISESQGLTDTQYF
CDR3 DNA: TGTGCCATCAGTGAGTCACAGGGACTCACAGATACGCAGTATTTT

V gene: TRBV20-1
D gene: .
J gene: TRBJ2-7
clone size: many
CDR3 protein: CSARVRGNSYEQYF
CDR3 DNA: TGCAGTGCTAGAGTACGCGGGAACTCCTACGAGCAGTACTTC

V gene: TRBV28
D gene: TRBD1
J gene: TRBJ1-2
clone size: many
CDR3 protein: CASSGGTVHGYTF
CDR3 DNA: TGTGCCAGCAGTGGCGGGACAGTTCATGGCTACACCTTC

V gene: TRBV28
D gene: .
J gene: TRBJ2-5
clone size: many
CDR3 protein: CASSSGGIAQYF
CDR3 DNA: TGTGCCAGCAGTTCTGGGGGTATCGCCCAGTACTTC

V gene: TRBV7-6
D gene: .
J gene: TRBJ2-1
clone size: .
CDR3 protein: CASSPGGGGEQFF
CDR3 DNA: TGTGCCAGCAGCCCAGGGGGGGGCGGTGAGCAGTTCTTC

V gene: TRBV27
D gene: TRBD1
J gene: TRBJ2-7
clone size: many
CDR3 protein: CASSLSMTGGGYEQYF
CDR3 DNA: TGTGCCAGCAGTTTATCGATGACAGGGGGTGGTTACGAGCAGTACTTC

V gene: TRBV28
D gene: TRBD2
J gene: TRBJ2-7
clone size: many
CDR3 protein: CASSLGVLAGVLEQYF
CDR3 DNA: TGTGCCAGCAGTTTAGGGGTCCTAGCGGGAGTTCTCGAGCAGTACTTC

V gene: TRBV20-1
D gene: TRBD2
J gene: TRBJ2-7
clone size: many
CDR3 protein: CSARDRGLVDEQYF
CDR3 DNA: TGCAGTGCTAGAGATAGGGGACTAGTAGACGAGCAGTACTTC

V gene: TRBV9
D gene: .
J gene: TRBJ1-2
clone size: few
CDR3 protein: CASSVVSNYGYTF
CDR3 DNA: TGTGCCAGCAGCGTAGTTTCCAACTATGGCTACACCTTC